This T cell receptor beta chain was recorded in a study of T cells after yellow fever vaccination. As for the study in general: Low-cell-number fractions were prepared with SMART-Seq v4 Ultra Low Input. Study-level findings and limits: Clonotypes appearing in both CD4 and CD8 compartments existed, and their share was small.

Trimming cost V 5 bases and J 0 bases, with 17 bases left between them. From germline, CDR1 is SGHTA and CDR2 FQGNSA. This CDR3 is 17 amino acids long. In regard to this clonotype: Its antigen remains unidentified.

Making TCR cDNA involved 5'RACE template switching, which added UMIs and a universal primer site. One entry per CDR3 protein results from TCRdb running MiXCR on the 5' RACE reads. This sample has a few hundred thousand distinct CDR3 sequences, with 6.9% found just once. Specimen: CD4+ T cells sorted from PBMCs, collected 15 days after the yellow fever booster vaccination. The sequence derives from a man aged 25 to 45 who received the YFV17D yellow fever vaccine. V and J are TRBV7-2 and TRBJ1-5; a possible D gene is TRBD1 (6 bases). CDR3 sequence: CASSARGGGNSNQPQHF. The CDR3 coding sequence is TGTGCCAGCAGCGCGAGGGGGGGAGGGAATAGCAATCAGCCCCAGCATTTT.